This entry concerns a single T cell receptor beta chain. The antigen it recognizes is unknown. Nothing much larger sits one base from this clone, and base qualities are not available. CDR1 and CDR2, looked up from the germline V gene, are SGDLS and YYNGEE. Trimming removed 3 bases from V and 7 bases from J; the gene matches leave 12 bases unexplained. There are 16 amino acids in the CDR3, from cysteine to phenylalanine inclusive. Only the CDR3 portion is preserved as DNA: 48 bases, with reading frame beginning at the first base. The immunoSEQ Assay, a bias-controlled multiplex PCR, was used to amplify TCRbeta CDR3 regions from genomic DNA. On the study's bioinformatics: Nucleated cell counts per sample were estimated from amplification of reference gene primers within the assay. Sequence reads were collapsed and filtered to measure the absolute abundance of every unique TCRbeta CDR3 rearrangement. Productive Simpson clonality was computed per sample as the square root of Simpson's diversity index over productive rearrangements. TCRdb stores this immuneACCESS table with in-frame sequences only. Part of the clones is absent; in the studies checked, under half of the shortfall reflects unresolved V genes, and no reason is known for the rest. That table supplies the V and J calls and clone size; D and trimming were determined from the DNA. Counted in this sample were 120,000 or so clones; roughly 90% of them appeared once. The top ten clones comprise approximately 5% of the sample.

At one collaborating source in Seattle, patients were enrolled during active infection and were followed longitudinally through the course of disease. Whole blood was collected in K2EDTA tubes by collaborating institutions according to the institutions' own protocols. For TCRbeta analysis, collaborator samples were shipped as frozen whole blood, as isolated PBMCs, or as DNA extracted from either sample type. The record originates from a study of blood T cell repertoires in COVID-19 (dated by TCRdb to 2018 to 2021). A note on the overall study: Samples from collaborators originated in the United States, Italy and Spain and spanned both the acute and convalescent phases of COVID-19. Samples were obtained from the ongoing ImmuneRACE study (first 160 participants) and from over a thousand subjects provided by 6 global collaborators. Deeply sampled blood TCRbeta repertoires from subjects exposed to, actively infected with, or recovered from COVID-19 were included in the dataset. Where available, HLA class I and class II types were obtained from metadata supplied by the sample provider rather than from assay-based typing. The prospective study material was composed of cDNA or gDNA derived from T cells, B-cell-depleted T cells, or PBMCs. Nearly every sample came with metadata listing a de-identified subject ID, COVID-19 status, age in years and sex. The repertoires were made available in a free public database intended to serve as a resource for research on the immune response to SARS-CoV-2.

What the study reported, not specific to this receptor: Clinical and demographic metadata were provided uncurated, with the amount varying by source and participant.

Input material: peripheral blood. This clonotype originated in a man aged 55 to 70 with COVID-19, enrolled during active disease. The sequence joins TRBV9 to TRBJ2-2, with 7 bases aligning to TRBD1. The DNA sequence follows: TGTGCCAGCAGCGCCCGATATACAGGGGTCGGCGGGGAGCTGTTTTTT. Protein translation: CASSARYTGVGGELFF.